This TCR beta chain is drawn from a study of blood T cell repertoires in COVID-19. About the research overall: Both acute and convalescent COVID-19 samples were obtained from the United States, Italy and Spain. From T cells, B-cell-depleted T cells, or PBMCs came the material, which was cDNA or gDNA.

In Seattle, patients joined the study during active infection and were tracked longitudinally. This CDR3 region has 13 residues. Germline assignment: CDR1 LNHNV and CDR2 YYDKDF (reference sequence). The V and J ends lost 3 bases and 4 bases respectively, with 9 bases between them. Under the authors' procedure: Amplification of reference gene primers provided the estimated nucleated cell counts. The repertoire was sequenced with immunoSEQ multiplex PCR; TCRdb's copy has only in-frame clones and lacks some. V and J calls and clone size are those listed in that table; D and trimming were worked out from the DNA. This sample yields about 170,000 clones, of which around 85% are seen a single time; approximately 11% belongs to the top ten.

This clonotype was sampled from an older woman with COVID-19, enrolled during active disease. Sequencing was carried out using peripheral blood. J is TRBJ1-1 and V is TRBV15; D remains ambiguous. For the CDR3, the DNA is TGTGCCACCAGCAGGCGGGAGGGCACTGAAGCTTTCTTT. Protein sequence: CATSRREGTEAFF. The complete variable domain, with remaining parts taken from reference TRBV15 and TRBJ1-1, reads DAMVIQNPRYQVTQFGKPVTLSCSQTLNHNVMYWYQQKSSQAPKLLFHYYDKDFNNEADTPDNFQSRRPNTSFCFLDIRSPGLGDTAMYLCATSRREGTEAFFGQGTRLTVV.